The clone carrying this T cell receptor beta chain was counted many times. Its matching antigen is unknown. These data are taken from a study of early T cells in non-severe SARS-CoV-2 infection. On the study more broadly: It was bulk RNA from unsorted whole blood that was sequenced, and the chains were unpaired. Study results and caveats: Private and CD4 specificities were missed by VDJdb matching, which favored anti-spike CD8 responses.

CDR3 length: 15 amino acids. The germline gives CDR1 SGHVS, CDR2 FNYEAQ. V lost 5 bases and J lost 1, with 14 bases in between. Each single cDNA molecule received a unique molecular identifier. TCRdb reprocessed the 5' RACE reads via MiXCR and lists one record per CDR3 protein. Altogether roughly 75,000 distinct CDR3 sequences are present, about 10% being singletons, with the ten largest covering 4.7%. The chain recombines TRBV7-6 with TRBJ1-2; D is possibly TRBD1 (5 bases). The sample consisted of whole blood. This sequence was found in an adult who was a healthcare worker with PCR-confirmed SARS-CoV-2 infection or an uninfected control (not recorded which). The CDR3, as DNA: TGTGCCAGCAGCCTTACGACAGACCTTAACTATGGCTACACCTTC. Its protein product is CASSLTTDLNYGYTF.